Detailed here is one TCR beta chain. In the authors' methods: By means of reference gene primer amplification, nucleated cell counts were estimated. Profiled with immunoSEQ multiplex PCR; TCRdb holds only in-frame clones, not every one. The V and J calls and clone size were taken over from that table, and D and trimming were inferred from the DNA. Counted here are some 210,000 clones, about 81% occurring once; the ten biggest clones make up nearly 9.5%. Germline trimming cut 4 bases from V and 4 bases from J; bases unmatched to any gene: 6. Germline V gene data show CDR1 as GTSNPN and CDR2 as SVGIG (reference sequence). The CDR3 runs 14 residues. Assignment of participants to cohorts was predicated upon participant-reported clinical history. What the recovered Cohort 3 donors had was two negative PCRs, clearance, or symptom resolution. The sample is drawn from a study of blood T cell repertoires in COVID-19. Across the whole study: T cells, B-cell-depleted T cells, or PBMCs supplied cDNA or gDNA.

This TCR was recovered from a man aged 35-49 years who had recovered from COVID-19. The chain recombines TRBV30 with TRBJ2-1, with 8 bases aligning to TRBD2. Sequencing input: PBMCs or T cells enriched from blood (not recorded which). CDR3 amino acids: CAWTPSGPYNEQFF. CDR3 nucleotide sequence: TGTGCCTGGACCCCTAGCGGGCCTTACAATGAGCAGTTCTTC.